These T cell receptor beta chains were read from a single sample in a study of T cell responses to AZD1222 COVID-19 vaccine. TCRdb's table, derived via immunoSEQ multiplex PCR, lists solely in-frame clones and lacks some. The table has about 130,000 clones, more than 85% seen once. The input for sequencing was peripheral blood, taken on day 0 of AZD1222 vaccination. The receptors shown here come from an adult in good health. Each CDR3 is given with its conserved first and last residue. A D gene is named only where the DNA matches it firmly. The listing skips clone size in some rows; elsewhere it reads once, few, many or a size class.

v_call,j_call,d_call,clone_size,cdr3_aa,cdr3_nt
TRBV6-5,TRBJ2-1,TRBD2,NA,CASRDGGNEQFF,TGTGCCAGCAGGGACGGGGGGAATGAGCAGTTCTTC
TRBV6-1,TRBJ1-5,NA,NA,CASSEDTGGNQPQHF,TGTGCCAGCAGTGAGGACACGGGCGGCAATCAGCCCCAGCATTTT
TRBV5-8,TRBJ2-1,TRBD1,NA,CASLGDRGYNEQFF,TGTGCCAGCCTGGGGGACAGGGGATACAATGAGCAGTTCTTC
TRBV5-6,TRBJ1-2,NA,NA,CASSPDWDGLLYTF,TGTGCCAGCAGCCCGGACTGGGACGGTCTACTATACACCTTC
TRBV4-2,TRBJ2-1,TRBD2,medium-sized,CASSQDNSGGYNEQFF,TGTGCCAGCAGCCAAGATAATAGCGGGGGGTACAATGAGCAGTTCTTC
TRBV5-1,TRBJ1-2,NA,NA,CASTRGAANYGYTF,TGCGCCAGCACACGGGGAGCAGCCAACTATGGCTACACCTTC
TRBV19,TRBJ2-7,NA,once,CASSITHSYEQYF,TGTGCCAGTAGTATAACTCACTCCTACGAGCAGTACTTC
TRBV6-5,TRBJ1-4,TRBD1,NA,CASSLIGTDEKLFF,TGTGCCAGCAGCCTCATAGGGACAGATGAAAAACTGTTTTTT
TRBV10-3,TRBJ1-1,NA,once,CAISEATVNTEAFF,TGTGCCATCAGTGAGGCCACAGTGAACACTGAAGCTTTCTTT
TRBV5-8,TRBJ1-5,NA,NA,CASSFGDSRPQHF,TGTGCCAGCAGCTTCGGGGACTCTCGGCCCCAGCATTTT
TRBV28,TRBJ2-1,NA,NA,CASGQNSYNEQFF,TGTGCCAGTGGACAGAACTCCTACAATGAGCAGTTCTTC
TRBV2,TRBJ1-2,NA,NA,CASSQAGYGYTF,TGTGCCAGCAGCCAGGCGGGCTATGGCTACACCTTC
TRBV6-1,TRBJ1-4,NA,NA,CASSEMGRLNEKLFF,TGTGCCAGCAGTGAAATGGGCAGGTTAAATGAAAAACTGTTTTTT
TRBV12-3/TRBV12-4,TRBJ1-1,NA,NA,CASSLPDHTEAFF,TGTGCCAGCAGTTTACCGGACCACACTGAAGCTTTCTTT
TRBV6-5,TRBJ2-7,TRBD2,NA,CASSSGTSGYEQYF,TGTGCCAGCAGTTCCGGGACTAGCGGCTACGAGCAGTACTTC
TRBV18,TRBJ1-5,NA,NA,CASSPNRDGQPQHF,TGTGCCAGCTCACCAAACAGGGACGGTCAGCCCCAGCATTTT
TRBV4-1,TRBJ2-3,TRBD1,NA,CASSQERGTGSTDTQYF,TGCGCCAGCAGCCAAGAAAGGGGGACAGGGAGCACAGATACGCAGTATTTT
TRBV25-1,TRBJ2-3,NA,NA,CASSAVGLTDTQYF,TGTGCCAGCAGTGCCGTGGGCCTCACAGATACGCAGTATTTT
TRBV19,TRBJ1-1,TRBD1,NA,CASTIGVRGAEAFF,TGTGCCAGTACCATCGGTGTCAGGGGGGCTGAAGCTTTCTTT
TRBV6-6,TRBJ1-1,NA,NA,CASRRQLNTEAFF,TGTGCCAGCAGGCGACAGTTGAACACTGAAGCTTTCTTT
TRBV19,TRBJ1-2,NA,once,CATSPGDYGYTF,TGTGCCACCTCCCCGGGAGACTATGGCTACACCTTC
TRBV19,TRBJ1-5,NA,NA,CASRPNSLGNQPQHF,TGTGCCAGTAGACCGAACAGTTTGGGGAATCAGCCCCAGCATTTT
TRBV6-6,TRBJ2-5,TRBD2,NA,CASTASGGATQYF,TGTGCCAGCACCGCTAGCGGGGGTGCGACCCAGTACTTC
TRBV5-6,TRBJ2-5,NA,NA,CASSFSRVETQYF,TGTGCCAGCAGCTTCTCCAGGGTAGAGACCCAGTACTTC
TRBV21-1,TRBJ1-4,NA,NA,CASSTAIIRDRGNNEKLFF,TGTGCCAGCAGCACCGCAATAATCCGGGACAGGGGCAATAATGAAAAACTGTTTTTT
TRBV5-1,TRBJ2-1,NA,NA,CASSTSSYNEQFF,TGCGCCAGCAGCACTAGCTCCTACAATGAGCAGTTCTTC
TRBV11-2,TRBJ1-6,TRBD1,NA,CASRGTGTANSPLHF,TGTGCCAGCAGGGGGACCGGGACAGCAAATTCACCCCTCCACTTT
TRBV18,TRBJ2-3,NA,NA,CASSPPARTDTQYF,TGTGCCAGCTCACCTCCCGCTAGGACAGATACGCAGTATTTT
TRBV28,TRBJ1-4,NA,NA,CASSQGGGNEKLFF,TGTGCCAGCAGTCAGGGAGGGGGAAATGAAAAACTGTTTTTT
TRBV28,TRBJ2-2,NA,NA,CASSPAGNRGELFF,TGTGCCAGCAGCCCGGCAGGGAACCGGGGGGAGCTGTTTTTT
TRBV7-3,TRBJ2-3,TRBD2,NA,CASSLMRGATDTQYF,TGTGCCAGCAGCTTAATGCGGGGGGCCACAGATACGCAGTATTTT
TRBV11-2,TRBJ2-3,TRBD2,NA,CASSQSGLAGGVTDTQYF,TGTGCCAGCAGCCAAAGTGGACTAGCGGGGGGGGTGACAGATACGCAGTATTTT
TRBV19,TRBJ1-4,NA,NA,CASRLRTGARDEKLFF,TGTGCCAGTAGACTTCGGACGGGGGCCCGGGATGAAAAACTGTTTTTT
TRBV27,TRBJ2-7,TRBD2,NA,CASSYAGDYEQYF,TGTGCCAGCAGTTACGCGGGGGACTACGAGCAGTACTTC
TRBV18,TRBJ2-1,NA,NA,CASSPGTPRNEQFF,TGTGCCAGCTCACCCGGGACCCCACGCAATGAGCAGTTCTTC
TRBV28,TRBJ2-3,TRBD2,NA,CASSGWTSGGTDTQYF,TGTGCCAGCAGCGGCTGGACTAGCGGTGGCACAGATACGCAGTATTTT
TRBV19,TRBJ1-4,NA,NA,CASSIWEAGEKLFF,TGTGCCAGTAGTATTTGGGAGGCGGGTGAAAAACTGTTTTTT
TRBV2,TRBJ1-1,NA,once,CASSLGMNTEAFF,TGTGCCAGCAGTCTAGGCATGAACACTGAAGCTTTCTTT
TRBV14,TRBJ2-3,TRBD2,once,CASSNSGDTQYF,TGTGCCAGCAGCAATAGCGGGGATACGCAGTATTTT
TRBV2,TRBJ1-1,TRBD1,NA,CASRRDRGVRNTEAFF,TGTGCCAGCCGCCGGGACAGGGGAGTCAGAAACACTGAAGCTTTCTTT
TRBV18,TRBJ2-2,NA,NA,CASSRAGTNTGELFF,TGTGCCAGCTCACGAGCCGGGACGAACACCGGGGAGCTGTTTTTT
TRBV18,TRBJ1-2,TRBD1,NA,CASSPGQGYGYTF,TGTGCCAGCTCACCAGGACAGGGCTATGGCTACACCTTC
TRBV27,TRBJ2-1,NA,NA,CASRPFDTYSYNEQFF,TGTGCCAGCAGGCCATTCGACACCTACTCCTACAATGAGCAGTTCTTC
TRBV27,TRBJ1-4,NA,NA,CASGGQPLVEKLFF,TGTGCCAGCGGAGGGCAGCCCCTAGTAGAAAAACTGTTTTTT
TRBV20-1,TRBJ1-3,NA,NA,CSASVGPGNTIYF,TGCAGTGCTAGTGTAGGCCCTGGAAACACCATATATTTT
TRBV12-3/TRBV12-4,TRBJ2-3,NA,NA,CASSFRVDTQYF,TGTGCCAGCAGTTTCCGAGTAGATACGCAGTATTTT
TRBV13,TRBJ1-3,NA,NA,CASSPPYGDSGNTIYF,TGTGCCAGCAGCCCTCCCTATGGGGACTCTGGAAACACCATATATTTT
TRBV29-1,TRBJ2-1,TRBD2,NA,CSVAGGAFKYSEQFF,TGCAGCGTTGCCGGGGGGGCCTTCAAGTACAGTGAGCAGTTCTTC
TRBV5-1,TRBJ2-5,NA,NA,CASSRGLGETQYF,TGCGCCAGCAGCAGGGGACTGGGGGAGACCCAGTACTTC
TRBV7-9,TRBJ1-1,NA,NA,CASSLVKGFKTEAFF,TGTGCCAGCAGCTTAGTAAAAGGATTTAAAACTGAAGCTTTCTTT
TRBV11-1,TRBJ2-2,NA,NA,CASSWAGPNTGELFF,TGTGCCAGCAGCTGGGCGGGCCCGAACACCGGGGAGCTGTTTTTT
TRBV4-1,TRBJ2-7,NA,NA,CASSQDRPDTTLSYEQYF,TGCGCCAGCAGCCAAGATAGGCCCGACACCACCCTTTCCTACGAGCAGTACTTC